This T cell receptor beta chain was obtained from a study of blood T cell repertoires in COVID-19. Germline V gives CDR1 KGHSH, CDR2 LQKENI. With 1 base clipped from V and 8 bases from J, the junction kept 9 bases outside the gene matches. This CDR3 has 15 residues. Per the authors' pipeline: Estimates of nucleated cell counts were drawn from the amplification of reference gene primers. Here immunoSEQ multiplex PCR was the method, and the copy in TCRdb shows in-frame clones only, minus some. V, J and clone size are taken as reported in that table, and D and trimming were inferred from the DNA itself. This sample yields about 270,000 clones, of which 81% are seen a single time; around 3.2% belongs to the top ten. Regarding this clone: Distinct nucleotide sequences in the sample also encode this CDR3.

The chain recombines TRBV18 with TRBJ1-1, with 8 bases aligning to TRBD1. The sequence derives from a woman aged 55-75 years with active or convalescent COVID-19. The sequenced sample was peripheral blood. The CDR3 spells CASSPQPTGVGEAFF. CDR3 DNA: TGTGCCAGCTCACCACAGCCGACAGGGGTAGGGGAAGCTTTCTTT.